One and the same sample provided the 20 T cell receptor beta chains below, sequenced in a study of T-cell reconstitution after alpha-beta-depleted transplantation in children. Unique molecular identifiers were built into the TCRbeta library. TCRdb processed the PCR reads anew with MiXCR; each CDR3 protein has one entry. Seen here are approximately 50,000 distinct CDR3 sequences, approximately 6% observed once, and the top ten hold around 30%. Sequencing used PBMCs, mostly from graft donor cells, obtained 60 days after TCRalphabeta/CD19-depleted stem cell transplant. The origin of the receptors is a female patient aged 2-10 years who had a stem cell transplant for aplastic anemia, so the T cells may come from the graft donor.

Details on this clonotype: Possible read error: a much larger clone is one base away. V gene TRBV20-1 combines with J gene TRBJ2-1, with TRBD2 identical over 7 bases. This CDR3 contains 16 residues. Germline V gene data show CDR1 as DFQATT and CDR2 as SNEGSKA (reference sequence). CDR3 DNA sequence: TGCAGTTCTAGAGATTTCTGGACGGGGGGCTACAATGAGCAGTTCTTC. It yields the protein CSSRDFWTGGYNEQFF.

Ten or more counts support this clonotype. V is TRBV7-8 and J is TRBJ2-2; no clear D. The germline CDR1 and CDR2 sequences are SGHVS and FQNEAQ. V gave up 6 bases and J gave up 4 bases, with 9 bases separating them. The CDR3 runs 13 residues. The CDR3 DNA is TGTGCCAGCAGTCGCCCCATCACCGGGGAGCTGTTTTTT. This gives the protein CASSRPITGELFF.

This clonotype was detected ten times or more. CDR3 DNA: TGCGCCAGCAGCTTGTCAGGGGGGAGGGACACTGAAGCTTTCTTT. Its protein product is CASSLSGGRDTEAFF. This chain links TRBV5-1 with TRBJ1-1; 7 nucleotides align to TRBD1. Germline V gives CDR1 SGHRS, CDR2 YFSETQ. The V segment lost 1 base and the J segment 3 bases; nucleotides outside the gene matches: 6. The CDR3 has 15 residues.

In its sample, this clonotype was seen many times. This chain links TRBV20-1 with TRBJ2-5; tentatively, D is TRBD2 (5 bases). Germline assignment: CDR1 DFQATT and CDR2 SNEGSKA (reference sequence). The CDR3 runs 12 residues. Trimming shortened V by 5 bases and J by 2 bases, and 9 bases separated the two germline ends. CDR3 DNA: TGCAGTGCTTCGGGGAAACAAGAGACCCAGTACTTC. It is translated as CSASGKQETQYF.

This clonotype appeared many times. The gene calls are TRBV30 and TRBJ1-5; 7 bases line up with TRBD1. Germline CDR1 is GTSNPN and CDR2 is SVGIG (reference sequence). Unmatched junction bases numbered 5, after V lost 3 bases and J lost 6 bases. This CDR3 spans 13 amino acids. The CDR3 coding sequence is TGTGCCTGGAGGACAGGGAAGACTCAGCCCCAGCATTTT. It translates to CAWRTGKTQPQHF.

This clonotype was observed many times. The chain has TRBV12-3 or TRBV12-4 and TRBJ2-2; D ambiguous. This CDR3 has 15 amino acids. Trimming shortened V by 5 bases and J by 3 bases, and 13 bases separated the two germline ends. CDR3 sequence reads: CASSPFTTYTGELFF. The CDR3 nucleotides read TGTGCCAGCAGTCCCTTCACTACCTACACCGGGGAGCTGTTTTTT.

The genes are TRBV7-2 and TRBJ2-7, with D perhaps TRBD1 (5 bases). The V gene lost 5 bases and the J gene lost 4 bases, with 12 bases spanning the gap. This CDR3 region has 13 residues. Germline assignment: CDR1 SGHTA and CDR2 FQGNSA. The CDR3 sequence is CASSQAAGYEQYF. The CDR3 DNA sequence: TGTGCCAGCAGCCAGGCGGCAGGGTACGAGCAGTACTTC.

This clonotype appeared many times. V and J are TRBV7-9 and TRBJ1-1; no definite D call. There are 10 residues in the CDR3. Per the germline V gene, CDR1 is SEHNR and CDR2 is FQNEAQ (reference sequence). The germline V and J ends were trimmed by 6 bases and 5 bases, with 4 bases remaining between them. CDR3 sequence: CASSGTEAFF. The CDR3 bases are TGTGCCAGCAGTGGAACTGAAGCTTTCTTT.

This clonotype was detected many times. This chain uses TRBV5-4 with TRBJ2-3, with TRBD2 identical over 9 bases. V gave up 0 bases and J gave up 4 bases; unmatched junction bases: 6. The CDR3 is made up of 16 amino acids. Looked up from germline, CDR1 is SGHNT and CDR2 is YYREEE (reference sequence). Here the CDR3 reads CASSLDLAGGPDTQYF. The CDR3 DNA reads TGTGCCAGCAGCTTGGATCTGGCGGGGGGGCCAGATACGCAGTATTTT.

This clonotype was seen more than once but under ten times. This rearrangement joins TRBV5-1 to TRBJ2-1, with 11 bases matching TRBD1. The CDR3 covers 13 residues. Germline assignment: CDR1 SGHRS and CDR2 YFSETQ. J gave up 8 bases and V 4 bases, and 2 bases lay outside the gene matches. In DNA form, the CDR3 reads TGCGCCAGCAGCACGGGACAGGGGGATGAGCAGTTCTTC. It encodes CASSTGQGDEQFF. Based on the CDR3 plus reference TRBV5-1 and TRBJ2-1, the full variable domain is KAGVTQTPRYLIKTRGQQVTLSCSPISGHRSVSWYQQTPGQGLQFLFEYFSETQRNKGNFPGRFSGRQFSNSRSEMNVSTLELGDSALYLCASSTGQGDEQFFGPGTRLTVL.

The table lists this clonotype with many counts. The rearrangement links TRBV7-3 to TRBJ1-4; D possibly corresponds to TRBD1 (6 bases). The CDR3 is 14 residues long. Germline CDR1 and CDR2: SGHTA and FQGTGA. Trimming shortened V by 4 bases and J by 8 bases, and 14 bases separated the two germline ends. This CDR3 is CASSSRQDGEKLFF. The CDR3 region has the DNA TGTGCCAGCAGCTCTCGACAGGATGGGGAAAAACTGTTTTTT.

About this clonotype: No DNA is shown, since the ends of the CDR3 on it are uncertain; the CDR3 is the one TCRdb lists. This CDR3 reads CISVPEANQPFRRLAPDTQYF. The chain is built from TRBV7-5 and TRBJ2-3. TRBV7-5 is recorded as a pseudogene. The CDR3 region is 21 residues in length, termini included.

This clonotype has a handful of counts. CDR3 protein: CASSLAQDSSYEQYF. The CDR3 region has the DNA TGTGCCAGCAGCTTAGCGCAGGACAGCTCCTACGAGCAGTACTTC. V gene TRBV7-2 combines with J gene TRBJ2-7; TRBD1 is a possible D gene (6 bases). Trimming took off 0 bases at V and 0 bases at J, with 9 bases between the two ends. The CDR3 totals 15 residues. The germline CDR1 and CDR2 sequences are SGHTA and FQGNSA.

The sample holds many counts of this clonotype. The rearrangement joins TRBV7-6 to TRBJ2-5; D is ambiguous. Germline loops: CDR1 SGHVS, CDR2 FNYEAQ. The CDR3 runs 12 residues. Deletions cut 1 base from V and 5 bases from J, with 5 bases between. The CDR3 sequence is CASSLERETQYF. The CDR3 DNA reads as TGTGCCAGCAGCTTAGAAAGGGAGACCCAGTACTTC.

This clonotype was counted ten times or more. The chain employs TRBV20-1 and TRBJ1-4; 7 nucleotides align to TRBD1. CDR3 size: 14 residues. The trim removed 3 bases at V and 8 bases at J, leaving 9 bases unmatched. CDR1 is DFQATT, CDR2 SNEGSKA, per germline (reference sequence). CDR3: CSARRGGAEEKLFF. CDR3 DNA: TGCAGTGCTAGGAGAGGGGGCGCGGAAGAAAAACTGTTTTTT.

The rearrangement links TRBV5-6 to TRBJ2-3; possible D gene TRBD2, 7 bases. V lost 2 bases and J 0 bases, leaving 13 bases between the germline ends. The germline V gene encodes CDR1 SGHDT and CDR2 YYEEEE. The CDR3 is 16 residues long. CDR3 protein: CASSLIAGASTDTQYF. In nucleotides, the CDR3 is TGTGCCAGCAGCTTAATCGCGGGGGCCAGCACAGATACGCAGTATTTT.

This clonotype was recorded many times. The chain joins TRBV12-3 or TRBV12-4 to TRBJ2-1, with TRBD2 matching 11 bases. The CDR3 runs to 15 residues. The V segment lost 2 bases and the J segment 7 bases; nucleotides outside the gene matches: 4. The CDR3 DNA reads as TGTGCCAGCAGTTTAACTAGCGGGAGTGGTAATGAGCAGTTCTTC. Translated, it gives CASSLTSGSGNEQFF.

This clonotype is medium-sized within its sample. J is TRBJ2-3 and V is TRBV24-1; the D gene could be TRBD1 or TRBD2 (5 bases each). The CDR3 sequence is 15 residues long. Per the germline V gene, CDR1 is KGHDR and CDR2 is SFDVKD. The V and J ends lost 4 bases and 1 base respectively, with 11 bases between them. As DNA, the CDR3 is TGTGCCACCAGTGACTGGGACGGCGGCACAGATACGCAGTATTTT. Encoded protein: CATSDWDGGTDTQYF.

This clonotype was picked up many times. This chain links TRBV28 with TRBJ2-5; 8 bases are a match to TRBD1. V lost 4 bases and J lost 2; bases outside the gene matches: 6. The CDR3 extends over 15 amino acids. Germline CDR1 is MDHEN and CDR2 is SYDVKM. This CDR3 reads CASSSWTGKQETQYF. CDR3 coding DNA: TGTGCCAGCAGTTCCTGGACAGGGAAGCAAGAGACCCAGTACTTC.

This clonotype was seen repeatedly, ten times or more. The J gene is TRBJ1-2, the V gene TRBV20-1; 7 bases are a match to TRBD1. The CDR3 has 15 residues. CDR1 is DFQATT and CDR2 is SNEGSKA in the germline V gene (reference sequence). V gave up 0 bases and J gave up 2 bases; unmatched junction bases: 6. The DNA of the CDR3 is TGCAGTGCTAGAGATTTAGAGGGGGCGAACTATGGCTACACCTTC. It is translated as CSARDLEGANYGYTF.